This T cell receptor beta chain was found in a study of blood T cell repertoires in COVID-19. V was trimmed by 2 bases and J by 3 bases, leaving 17 bases between them. The V gene's germline CDR1 is SGHTA and CDR2 FQGTGA. This CDR3 spans 18 amino acids. The data were produced by immunoSEQ multiplex PCR, yet TCRdb's version contains in-frame clones alone and is incomplete. In the table there are fewer than 250,000 clones, 84% of which are singletons. The study drew participants aged roughly 18 to 89 years from around 24 US areas. Cohorts were assigned according to the clinical history that participants reported.

Sequenced input: PBMCs or T cells enriched from blood (not recorded which). The sequence derives from a man aged 55-75 years who had recovered from COVID-19. The rearrangement joins TRBV7-3 to TRBJ2-6; possibly TRBD2 for D (7 bases). The chain's CDR3 is CASSLGGGPQVGANVLTF. Written as DNA, the CDR3 is TGTGCCAGCAGCTTAGGGGGGGGCCCTCAGGTTGGGGCCAACGTCCTGACTTTC. Filled out from reference TRBV7-3 and TRBJ2-6, the complete variable domain reads GAGVSQTPSNKVTEKGKYVELRCDPISGHTALYWYRQSLGQGPEFLIYFQGTGAADDSGLPNDRFFAVRPEGSVSTLKIQRTERGDSAVYLCASSLGGGPQVGANVLTFGAGSRLTVL.